The next 25 T cell receptor beta chains were all read from a single sample in a study of cytomegalovirus exposure and HLA in healthy donors. Assay: immunoSEQ multiplex PCR; the TCRdb copy retains only in-frame clones and omits some. The data contain about 110,000 clones, more than 70% of them seen just once; the ten biggest clones take up approximately 2%. Sequencing used PBMCs. These receptors originate from a woman in her late teens or twenties in good health and CMV-seronegative.

The chain carries TRBV5-4 and TRBJ1-4; D gene uncertain. The CDR3 sequence is 16 residues long. CDR1 and CDR2 (germline): SGHNT, YYREEE (reference sequence). The V and J ends lost 4 bases and 10 bases respectively, with 23 bases between them. The CDR3 DNA reads TGTGCCAGCAGCCCGGGTGGGATAATGACTAGTGGAAAACTGTTTTTT. It encodes CASSPGGIMTSGKLFF.

The gene calls are TRBV27 and TRBJ2-5; 10 bases map to TRBD2. The CDR3 sequence is 16 residues long. Germline V CDR1 and CDR2: MNHEY, SMNVEV (reference sequence). V lost 7 bases to trimming and J lost 5 bases; unmatched junction nucleotides: 13. CDR3 DNA: TGTGCCAGCAAGGTCTCTCGTAGCGGGAGGAGGGAGACCCAGTACTTC. Amino acids: CASKVSRSGRRETQYF.

The CDR3 coding sequence is TGTGCCAGCAGTTACTCGGGAGGGAAGGGCTATGGCTACACCTTC. Translated, it gives CASSYSGGKGYGYTF. The chain recombines TRBV6-5 with TRBJ1-2, with unresolved D. Deletions cut 0 bases from V and 4 bases from J, with 12 bases between. The length of the CDR3 is 15 residues. Germline CDR1 is MNHEY and CDR2 is SVGAGI.

The CDR3 protein is CAWSLVGTGLKLKGLFF. The CDR3 DNA sequence: TGTGCCTGGAGCCTCGTCGGGACAGGGCTTAAGCTGAAGGGGCTGTTTTTT. This chain links TRBV30 with TRBJ2-2, with 9 bases fitting TRBD1. The CDR3 consists of 17 residues. V was clipped by 3 bases and J by 13 bases; unmatched bases: 21. Germline CDR1 GTSNPN, CDR2 SVGIG (reference sequence).

V and J are TRBV5-6 and TRBJ1-1; 11 bases map to TRBD1. Losses at the gene ends were 4 bases for V and 0 bases for J; bases not matched to a gene: 14. Germline loops: CDR1 SGHDT, CDR2 YYEEEE. This CDR3 contains 19 residues. CDR3 bases: TGTGCCAGCAGCCTCCCCCCGGGACAGGGGGGCCTCATGAACACTGAAGCTTTCTTT. As protein: CASSLPPGQGGLMNTEAFF.

The chain combines TRBV4-3 with TRBJ1-3; a possible D gene is TRBD1 (5 bases). The CDR3 has 18 amino acids. CDR1 LGHNA and CDR2 YSLEER come from the germline V gene. V was trimmed by 4 bases and J by 4 bases, leaving 23 bases between them. In DNA, the CDR3 is TGCGCCAGCAGCCTGAATATACGTGGCGGGGAGGGGGGAAACACCATATATTTT. Amino acids: CASSLNIRGGEGGNTIYF.

This rearrangement joins TRBV4-2 to TRBJ1-6; D ambiguous. Trimming cost V 0 bases and J 10 bases, with 13 bases left between them. Germline assignment: CDR1 LGHNA and CDR2 YNFKEQ. The CDR3 covers 15 residues. Here the CDR3 reads CASSQDSTLGSPLHF. The CDR3, as DNA: TGTGCCAGCAGCCAAGATAGCACCCTCGGATCACCCCTCCACTTT.

This clone was picked up a small number of times. This rearrangement joins TRBV7-2 to TRBJ1-2; D remains ambiguous. Germline V gene sequence: CDR1 SGHTA, CDR2 FQGNSA. V was pared by 1 base and J by 1 base, with 13 bases between. The CDR3 covers 16 residues. CDR3 sequence (DNA): TGTGCCAGCAGCTTAGGGGTCCGCGGCAGTAACTATGGCTACACCTTC. Encoded protein: CASSLGVRGSNYGYTF.

This chain connects TRBV28 to TRBJ1-2; a weak D match, TRBD1 (5 bases). Germline assignment: CDR1 MDHEN and CDR2 SYDVKM. The germline V and J ends were trimmed by 7 bases and 5 bases, with 14 bases remaining between them. The length of the CDR3 is 13 residues. CDR3 residues: CASTVDRRYGYTF. CDR3 nucleotide sequence: TGTGCCAGCACCGTCGACAGACGATATGGCTACACCTTC.

The chain carries TRBV5-1 and TRBJ2-1; weak D call: TRBD1 (6 bases). The CDR3 length is 14 residues. V was trimmed by 8 bases and J by 8 bases, leaving 20 bases between them. Germline values: CDR1 SGHRS, CDR2 YFSETQ. Written as DNA, the CDR3 is TGCGCCAGTATGAAGTGGGCAGGGGTCGATGAGCAGTTCTTC. Protein product: CASMKWAGVDEQFF. Full variable domain (outside the CDR3, taken from reference TRBV5-1 and TRBJ2-1): KAGVTQTPRYLIKTRGQQVTLSCSPISGHRSVSWYQQTPGQGLQFLFEYFSETQRNKGNFPGRFSGRQFSNSRSEMNVSTLELGDSALYLCASMKWAGVDEQFFGPGTRLTVL.

The V gene is TRBV7-3, the J gene TRBJ1-6; D remains ambiguous. The CDR3 loop spans 14 amino acids. Germline CDR1 and CDR2: SGHTA and FQGTGA. V was cut by 2 bases and J by 1 base, with 3 bases left in between. The CDR3 loop reads CASSLQSYNSPLHF. CDR3 DNA sequence: TGTGCCAGCAGCTTACAGTCCTATAATTCACCCCTCCACTTT. The full variable domain, completed using reference TRBV7-3 and TRBJ1-6, is GAGVSQTPSNKVTEKGKYVELRCDPISGHTALYWYRQSLGQGPEFLIYFQGTGAADDSGLPNDRFFAVRPEGSVSTLKIQRTERGDSAVYLCASSLQSYNSPLHFGNGTRLTVT.

The rearrangement joins TRBV27 to TRBJ1-5, with D unclear. Trimming removed 3 bases at V and 7 bases at J, with 10 bases between. Germline V lookup: CDR1 MNHEY, CDR2 SMNVEV (reference sequence). The CDR3 has 13 amino acids. CDR3 DNA sequence: TGTGCCAGCAGTTTGGGCTTGAGACAGCCCCAGCATTTT. Translated: CASSLGLRQPQHF.

This rearrangement joins TRBV28 to TRBJ1-2; D remains ambiguous. V was pared by 7 bases and J by 4 bases, with 13 bases between. Per germline, CDR1 MDHEN and CDR2 SYDVKM. This CDR3 contains 13 residues. The CDR3 DNA is TGTGCCAGCATTTCAGGATCCCTCTATGGCTACACCTTC. This encodes CASISGSLYGYTF.

This clone was found a few times. The chain is built from TRBV9 and TRBJ1-2; 7 nucleotides align to TRBD1. Germline V gene data show CDR1 as SGDLS and CDR2 as YYNGEE. The V segment lost 3 bases and the J segment 3 bases; nucleotides outside the gene matches: 8. The CDR3 is 15 residues long. In DNA, the CDR3 is TGTGCCAGCAGCGAAGAGAAAACAGGGGACTATGGCTACACCTTC. It translates to CASSEEKTGDYGYTF. The full variable domain, in which reference TRBV9 and TRBJ1-2 provide the parts outside the CDR3, is DSGVTQTPKHLITATGQRVTLRCSPRSGDLSVYWYQQSLDQGLQFLIQYYNGEERAKGNILERFSAQQFPDLHSELNLSSLELGDSALYFCASSEEKTGDYGYTFGSGTRLTVV.

This clone was found a few times. This chain uses TRBV9 with TRBJ2-7; D is possibly TRBD2 (6 bases). This CDR3 is 16 amino acids long. Trimming removed 2 bases at V and 7 bases at J, with 22 bases between. Germline loops: CDR1 SGDLS, CDR2 YYNGEE. The CDR3 spells CASSVEPGTSVREQYF. CDR3 nucleotides: TGTGCCAGCAGCGTCGAACCCGGGACTTCGGTGAGGGAGCAGTACTTC.

The chain is built from TRBV5-8 and TRBJ2-7; TRBD1 aligns across 8 bases. The CDR3 is made up of 16 amino acids. The germline V gene has CDR1 SGHTS and CDR2 YDEGEE. V shed 3 bases, J shed 2 bases, and the junction held 10 bases outside the gene matches. The CDR3 loop is CASSSRSRTGTYEQYF. The CDR3 DNA sequence: TGTGCCAGCAGCTCAAGGAGTAGGACAGGGACCTACGAGCAGTACTTC.

In this sample, this clone turned up a few times. The chain joins TRBV29-1 to TRBJ1-2, with TRBD1 identical over 9 bases. V dropped 0 bases and J dropped 4; count of bases not matched to a gene: 6. There are 15 residues in the CDR3. Germline V lookup: CDR1 SQVTM, CDR2 ANQGSEA. The CDR3 loop is CSVEDLGQGLYGYTF. CDR3 in DNA: TGCAGCGTTGAAGATCTGGGACAGGGCCTCTATGGCTACACCTTC.

The chain combines TRBV6-5 with TRBJ1-5; no firm D call. CDR1 and CDR2 (germline): MNHEY, SVGAGI. The CDR3 contains 15 residues. V lost 6 bases and J lost 0, with 12 bases in between. The CDR3 DNA sequence: TGTGCCAGCAGGCTATTAGATTCTAGCAATCAGCCCCAGCATTTT. Its protein product is CASRLLDSSNQPQHF.

The gene calls are TRBV2 and TRBJ2-7; TRBD1 is a possible D gene (6 bases). CDR1 and CDR2 (germline): SNHLY, FYNNEI. V was pared by 6 bases and J by 3 bases, with 18 bases between. The CDR3 has 15 residues. As DNA, the CDR3 is TGTGCCAGCAGGGGGGACAACCCCTTGATCTACGAGCAGTACTTC. Translating gives CASRGDNPLIYEQYF. Drawing the rest from reference TRBV2 and TRBJ2-7, the complete variable domain is EPEVTQTPSHQVTQMGQEVILRCVPISNHLYFYWYRQILGQKVEFLVSFYNNEISEKSEIFDDQFSVERPDGSNFTLKIRSTKLEDSAMYFCASRGDNPLIYEQYFGPGTRLTVT.

DNA for the CDR3: TGTGCCAGCAGCCCAAGGGGGCTCGGTGAGACCCAGTACTTC. This sequence encodes CASSPRGLGETQYF. This chain uses TRBV7-7 with TRBJ2-5, with 7 positions matching TRBD1. J gave up 5 bases and V 5 bases, and 8 bases lay outside the gene matches. The CDR3 runs 14 residues. Looked up from germline, CDR1 is SSHAT and CDR2 is FNYEAQ (reference sequence).

The chain combines TRBV29-1 with TRBJ1-3; D might be TRBD1 (5 bases). Per germline, CDR1 SQVTM and CDR2 ANQGSEA. This CDR3 is built from 15 residues. The ends were cut back, 6 bases at V and 0 bases at J, with 15 bases in the middle. CDR3 in amino acids: CSVLNLQGSGNTIYF. The CDR3 DNA is TGCAGCGTCCTTAACCTTCAGGGCTCTGGAAACACCATATATTTT.

CDR3 in DNA: TGTGCCAGCAGGGGAAGCGGGACTGGCACAGATACGCAGTATTTT. This codes for CASRGSGTGTDTQYF. J is TRBJ2-3 and V is TRBV25-1, with 7 bases fitting TRBD2. Per germline, CDR1 MGHDK and CDR2 SYGVNS. This CDR3 is built from 15 residues. The V gene end was trimmed by 6 bases and the J gene end by 1 base; junction bases not matched to a gene: 7.

This clone was recorded a few times. The chain combines TRBV7-9 with TRBJ1-2; D uncertain. The germline V gene has CDR1 SEHNR and CDR2 FQNEAQ (reference sequence). V was shortened by 1 base and J by 5 bases, with 14 bases between the two germline ends. The CDR3 extends over 15 amino acids. CDR3 in DNA: TGTGCCAGCAGCTTAGAGAGACCCCCGGGGTATGGCTACACCTTC. This translates into CASSLERPPGYGYTF. Full variable domain (missing parts from reference TRBV7-9 and TRBJ1-2): DTGVSQNPRHKITKRGQNVTFRCDPISEHNRLYWYRQTLGQGPEFLTYFQNEAQLEKSRLLSDRFSAERPKGSFSTLEIQRTEQGDSAMYLCASSLERPPGYGYTFGSGTRLTVV.

The chain couples TRBV18 to TRBJ2-7; maybe TRBD2 (6 bases). Germline V CDR1 and CDR2: KGHSH, LQKENI. The V gene lost 0 bases and the J gene lost 3 bases, with 9 bases spanning the gap. CDR3 length: 14 amino acids. CDR3 nucleotide sequence: TGTGCCAGCTCACCACCGGAGGGGCGCTACGAGCAGTACTTC. Amino acids: CASSPPEGRYEQYF.

V is TRBV7-9 and J is TRBJ2-5, with TRBD2 matching over 8 bases. CDR1 and CDR2 (germline): SEHNR, FQNEAQ (reference sequence). The CDR3 has 14 amino acids. J lost 5 bases, V lost 4 bases, and 6 bases had no gene match. The CDR3 protein is CASSSGGPGETQYF. CDR3 nucleotide sequence: TGTGCCAGCAGCTCGGGGGGGCCAGGGGAGACCCAGTACTTC.